One sample yielded the 17 T cell receptor beta chains listed below, sequenced in a study of blood T cells in healthy people across ages. A J-beta primer mix and a sample-barcoded 5' primer were used in a second PCR of about 6 to 12 cycles. TCRdb redid the calling of the 5' RACE reads with MiXCR, one entry per CDR3 protein. The data show 650,000 to 700,000 distinct CDR3 sequences, 40% to 65% seen once. Sequenced sample: blood. The receptors were gathered from a woman of 80 years or more in good health.

The V gene is TRBV11-2, the J gene TRBJ1-2, with D unresolved. This CDR3 is built from 16 residues. The ends were cut back, 0 bases at V and 3 bases at J, with 14 bases in the middle. The germline V gene has CDR1 SGHAT and CDR2 FQNNGV. The CDR3 nucleotides are TGTGCCAGCAGCTTAGATCCAACCGACGCTTACTATGGCTACACCTTC. Translating it yields CASSLDPTDAYYGYTF.

This clonotype was counted only a few times. A much more abundant neighbour one base away suggests this may be a read error. The chain is built from TRBV9 and TRBJ2-4; D gene ambiguous. Trimming pared 3 bases from V and 3 bases from J, leaving 16 bases between. This CDR3 has 16 residues. The germline V gene has CDR1 SGDLS and CDR2 YYNGEE. Here the CDR3 reads CASSADGDSSKNIQYF. The CDR3 coding sequence is TGTGCCAGCAGCGCGGATGGGGATTCGAGCAAAAACATTCAGTACTTC.

This clonotype showed up just a few times. This chain joins TRBV27 and TRBJ2-1, with TRBD2 identical over 7 bases. The CDR3 loop spans 15 amino acids. V lost 5 bases to trimming and J lost 4 bases; unmatched junction nucleotides: 8. The germline gives CDR1 MNHEY, CDR2 SMNVEV (reference sequence). CDR3 sequence (DNA): TGTGCCAGCAGTGAGATAAGCGGGGTTTACAATGAGCAGTTCTTC. This sequence encodes CASSEISGVYNEQFF.

In regard to this clonotype: This sequence may be a read error, since a much larger clone differs from it by one base. The chain recombines TRBV3-1 with TRBJ2-1, with D possibly being TRBD2 (5 bases). There are 15 residues in the CDR3. Germline V gives CDR1 LGHDT, CDR2 YNNKEL (reference sequence). CDR3 in amino acids: CASSQDGGRHNGQFF. CDR3 in DNA: TGTGCCAGCAGCCAAGATGGAGGAAGACACAATGGGCAGTTCTTC.

V and J are TRBV28 and TRBJ1-2; 8 bases agree with TRBD1. The length of the CDR3 is 14 residues. The V gene's germline CDR1 is MDHEN and CDR2 SYDVKM. V shed 8 bases, J shed 8 bases, and the junction held 13 bases outside the gene matches. CDR3 residues: CASRGPGQVSGYTF. In DNA form, the CDR3 reads TGTGCCAGCCGAGGGCCGGGACAGGTATCCGGCTACACCTTC.

This rearrangement joins TRBV5-1 to TRBJ1-6; D possibly corresponds to TRBD1 (5 bases). Germline values: CDR1 SGHRS, CDR2 YFSETQ. This CDR3 contains 15 residues. The ends were cut back, 1 base at V and 10 bases at J, with 15 bases in the middle. This chain's CDR3 is CASSLMWGVESPLHF. DNA for the CDR3: TGCGCCAGCAGCTTGATGTGGGGGGTAGAGTCACCCCTCCACTTT.

This clonotype has ten or more counts. V is TRBV24-1 and J is TRBJ1-2; tentative D call: TRBD1 (6 bases). V was pared by 1 base and J by 3 bases, with 11 bases between. The length of the CDR3 is 15 residues. CDR1 and CDR2 (germline): KGHDR, SFDVKD. CDR3 loop: CATSDFTGGHYGYTF. The CDR3 nucleotides read TGTGCCACCAGTGATTTTACGGGGGGCCACTATGGCTACACCTTC.

This clonotype showed up many times. This chain joins TRBV20-1 and TRBJ2-5; the D gene is possibly TRBD2 (6 bases). Per the germline V gene, CDR1 is DFQATT and CDR2 is SNEGSKA (reference sequence). This CDR3 is 13 amino acids long. V gave up 3 bases and J gave up 4 bases, with 12 bases separating them. CDR3 nucleotide sequence: TGCAGTGCTAGTGGTGCAGCGGGAGAGACCCAGTACTTC. Translated: CSASGAAGETQYF.

V usage is TRBV28 and J usage is TRBJ2-5; a weak D match, TRBD1 (5 bases). Trimming left V 7 bases short and J 0 bases short, with 9 bases between. This CDR3 comprises 13 residues. Germline V gives CDR1 MDHEN, CDR2 SYDVKM. This CDR3 is CASKGRDQETQYF. CDR3 in DNA: TGTGCCAGCAAGGGCAGGGACCAAGAGACCCAGTACTTC.

The chain joins TRBV12-3 or TRBV12-4 to TRBJ1-1; no clear D gene. The CDR3 sequence is 14 residues long. With 2 bases removed from V and 7 bases from J, the gap between germline ends came to 14 bases. The CDR3: CASSLRRSAVEAFF. The CDR3 nucleotides are TGTGCCAGCAGTTTAAGAAGGTCGGCCGTTGAAGCTTTCTTT.

This clonotype was detected once. The chain carries TRBV12-3 or TRBV12-4 and TRBJ2-1; unclear D gene. Trimming shortened V by 8 bases and J by 5 bases, and 10 bases separated the two germline ends. The CDR3 is made up of 12 amino acids. CDR3 coding DNA: TGTGCCAGCCGACCTTCGAACAATGAGCAGTTCTTC. Its translation: CASRPSNNEQFF.

At least ten counts were recorded for this clonotype. The V call is TRBV20-1, the J call TRBJ1-5, with a possible D match to TRBD1 (5 bases). Trimming removed 3 bases at V and 5 bases at J, with 8 bases between. CDR3 length equals 12 residues. The germline V gene encodes CDR1 DFQATT and CDR2 SNEGSKA (reference sequence). Here the CDR3 DNA reads TGCAGTGCTAGGGGGGAAGATCAGCCCCAGCATTTT. It yields the protein CSARGEDQPQHF.

This sequence joins TRBV7-2 and TRBJ2-3, with 11 bases aligning to TRBD2. This CDR3 spans 16 amino acids. Germline V gives CDR1 SGHTA, CDR2 FQGNSA. With 5 bases clipped from V and 2 bases from J, the junction kept 6 bases outside the gene matches. In nucleotides, the CDR3 is TGTGCCAGCAGCACGACTAGCGGGGCGCTCACAGATACGCAGTATTTT. Translated, it gives CASSTTSGALTDTQYF.

For this clonotype: This clone may be a read error of a much larger clone one base away. The chain carries TRBV6-5 and TRBJ1-5; 8 positions match TRBD1. This CDR3 region has 14 residues. CDR1 is MNHEY and CDR2 is SVGAGI in the germline V gene. The CDR3 loop is CACRPGTGNQPQHF. CDR3 nucleotide sequence: TGTGCCTGCAGGCCCGGGACAGGTAATCAGCCCCAGCATTTT.

The chain carries TRBV12-3 or TRBV12-4 and TRBJ1-2; D is perhaps TRBD1 (5 bases). Trimming shortened V by 6 bases and J by 8 bases, and 13 bases separated the two germline ends. CDR3 length: 12 residues. The DNA for the CDR3 is TGTGCCAGCAGCCCGCGTAGGGACGGCTACACCTTC. Its translation is CASSPRRDGYTF.

This clonotype was counted many times. The chain joins TRBV12-3 or TRBV12-4 to TRBJ2-7, with 9 bases lining up with TRBD1. J was trimmed by 5 bases and V by 7 bases; bases with no gene match: 15. CDR3 length: 16 amino acids. The CDR3 region has the DNA TGTGCCAGCAACCTTGGACCCGGGACAGGGAGGCACGAGCAGTACTTC. Amino acids: CASNLGPGTGRHEQYF.

About this clonotype itself: Possible read error: a much larger clone is one base away. The V call is TRBV29-1, the J call TRBJ2-7; 7 bases match TRBD1. Germline V gene data show CDR1 as SQVTM and CDR2 as ANQGSEA. V dropped 1 base and J dropped 3; count of bases not matched to a gene: 6. CDR3 size: 14 residues. This chain's CDR3 is CSVEGKNRGYEQYF. CDR3 nucleotides: TGCAGCGTTGAAGGTAAAAACAGGGGCTACGAGCAGTACTTC.